One sample yielded the 22 T cell receptor beta chains listed below, sequenced in a study of OX40 agonist ivuxolimab in advanced cancers. TCRdb's table, derived via immunoSEQ multiplex PCR, lists solely in-frame clones and lacks some. The table shows under 95,000 clones, with approximately 90% occurring only once. The source material was CD4+ or CD8+ T cells sorted from blood, sampled in a trial of the OX40 agonist ivuxolimab. The receptors shown here come from an adult with an advanced solid tumor such as melanoma, head and neck, liver or kidney cancer.

This clone appeared a single time. The rearrangement uses TRBV4-1 and TRBJ1-2; D ambiguous. Germline V gene sequence: CDR1 MGHRA, CDR2 YSYEKL. The CDR3 sequence is 13 residues long. Trimming took off 1 base at V and 5 bases at J, with 8 bases between the two ends. The CDR3: CASSQGPQYGYTF. In DNA form, the CDR3 reads TGCGCCAGCAGCCAAGGGCCACAATATGGCTACACCTTC.

The genes are TRBV6-5 and TRBJ2-5; 7 nucleotides agree with TRBD2. This CDR3 has 14 amino acids. The ends lost 8 bases at V and 2 bases at J; junction bases unmatched: 8. CDR1 and CDR2 (germline): MNHEY, SVGAGI. The CDR3 nucleotides are TGTGCCAGCGGGGGGGGAGCGGCACAAGAGACCCAGTACTTC. This encodes CASGGGAAQETQYF.

The V call is TRBV30, the J call TRBJ2-1; D gene uncertain. Germline V gene data show CDR1 as GTSNPN and CDR2 as SVGIG (reference sequence). The CDR3 is 14 amino acids. Between the trimmed V and J ends, which lost 0 bases and 6 bases, there was a span of 12 bases. As DNA, the CDR3 is TGTGCCTGGAGTGTAAAAGATAGGGTCAATGAGCAGTTCTTC. It codes for CAWSVKDRVNEQFF. Variable domain in full (rest from reference TRBV30 and TRBJ2-1): SQTIHQWPATLVQPVGSPLSLECTVEGTSNPNLYWYRQAAGRGLQLLFYSVGIGQISSEVPQNLSASRPQDRQFILSSKKLLLSDSGFYLCAWSVKDRVNEQFFGPGTRLTVL.

CDR3 sequence (DNA): TGTGCCAGAAGCTTTCGGCGGGATAGTCATTCCTCTGGGGCCAACGTCCTGACTTTC. Translation: CARSFRRDSHSSGANVLTF. This rearrangement joins TRBV5-3 to TRBJ2-6, with D perhaps matching TRBD2 (6 bases). TRBV5-3 is designated an ORF whose function remains uncertain. The CDR3 length is 19 residues. The ends were cut back, 2 bases at V and 0 bases at J, with 18 bases in the middle.

The gene calls are TRBV5-5 and TRBJ2-5; 11 bases align to TRBD1. The CDR3 runs to 15 residues. Germline CDR1 and CDR2: SGHKS and YYEKEE (reference sequence). V gave up 6 bases and J gave up 0 bases; unmatched junction bases: 4. The CDR3: CASTGTGGNQETQYF. The DNA of the CDR3 is TGTGCCAGCACCGGGACAGGGGGGAACCAAGAGACCCAGTACTTC.

The chain links TRBV29-1 to TRBJ2-5; TRBD2 might be the D (7 bases). This CDR3 is 14 amino acids long. Germline V gene data show CDR1 as SQVTM and CDR2 as ANQGSEA. The V end was cut by 6 bases, the J end by 4 bases, with 18 bases between. The CDR3 DNA sequence: TGCAGCGTCCCCGGAGGGGGGGCTGGAGAGACCCAGTACTTC. The encoded protein is CSVPGGGAGETQYF.

This clone was detected only once. The chain employs TRBV6-5 and TRBJ2-3, with 9 bases matching TRBD2. The germline V gene has CDR1 MNHEY and CDR2 SVGAGI. V lost 2 bases and J lost 5; bases outside the gene matches: 2. The CDR3 is 14 amino acids. In nucleotides, the CDR3 is TGTGCCAGCAGTTACCGACTAGCGGAAGATACGCAGTATTTT. This codes for CASSYRLAEDTQYF.

This clone has a single count. At one end the junction does not follow the germline gene, possibly because of a read error. The rearrangement joins TRBV9 to TRBJ2-1; D gene uncertain. This CDR3 region has 12 residues. Germline values: CDR1 SGDLS, CDR2 YYNGEE. Written as DNA, the CDR3 is TGTGCCAGCAGCTCCTCCTTCAATGAGCAGTTCTTC. This codes for CASSSSFNEQFF. Variable domain in full (rest from reference TRBV9 and TRBJ2-1): DSGVTQTPKHLITATGQRVTLRCSPRSGDLSVYWYQQSLDQGLQFLIQYYNGEERAKGNILERFSAQQFPDLHSELNLSSLELGDSALYFCASSSSFNEQFFGPGTRLTVL.

The rearrangement links TRBV5-6 to TRBJ1-5; TRBD1 aligns across 7 bases. Germline V gives CDR1 SGHDT, CDR2 YYEEEE. Trimming took 1 base from V and 5 from J; bases not matched to a gene: 9. This CDR3 has 16 amino acids. The CDR3 here is CASSLRFQGDHQPQHF. The DNA of the CDR3 is TGTGCCAGCAGCTTGAGGTTCCAGGGGGACCATCAGCCCCAGCATTTT.

The V call is TRBV7-3, the J call TRBJ1-6; D not certain. Germline CDR1 SGHTA, CDR2 FQGTGA. The germline V and J ends were trimmed by 5 bases and 10 bases, with 12 bases remaining between them. The CDR3 extends over 13 amino acids. CDR3 nucleotide sequence: TGTGCCAGCAGCCCGGATGGGAGGTCACCCCTCCACTTT. Translating it yields CASSPDGRSPLHF.

The rearrangement uses TRBV6-6 and TRBJ2-7; a possible D gene is TRBD1 (6 bases). With 6 bases removed from V and 5 bases from J, the gap between germline ends came to 20 bases. CDR3 length equals 15 residues. Germline-derived CDR1 and CDR2 are MNHNY and SVGAGI (reference sequence). As DNA, the CDR3 is TGTGCCAGCAGAAGACAACAGGGTCTAGGCGACGAGCAGTACTTC. This gives the protein CASRRQQGLGDEQYF.

The V call is TRBV5-4, the J call TRBJ1-2, with TRBD1 as a possible D gene (6 bases). The V end lost 4 bases, the J end lost 0 bases, and 13 bases lay between the germline ends. The CDR3 contains 15 residues. Germline V gene data show CDR1 as SGHNT and CDR2 as YYREEE (reference sequence). CDR3 protein: CASSTQGSANYGYTF. The DNA for the CDR3 is TGTGCCAGCAGCACCCAGGGGTCAGCTAACTATGGCTACACCTTC. Full variable domain (remainder filled in from reference TRBV5-4 and TRBJ1-2): ETGVTQSPTHLIKTRGQQVTLRCSSQSGHNTVSWYQQALGQGPQFIFQYYREEENGRGNFPPRFSGLQFPNYSSELNVNALELDDSALYLCASSTQGSANYGYTFGSGTRLTVV.

The chain joins TRBV5-4 to TRBJ1-2; TRBD1 is a possible D gene (6 bases). V shed 0 bases and J shed 8 bases, with 11 bases lying between them. The CDR3 contains 13 residues. Looked up from germline, CDR1 is SGHNT and CDR2 is YYREEE (reference sequence). The CDR3 DNA follows: TGTGCCAGCAGCTTGGTGTCAGGGGTCGGCTACACCTTC. It is translated as CASSLVSGVGYTF.

The chain links TRBV5-4 to TRBJ2-2; 10 nucleotides line up with TRBD1. The CDR3 totals 15 residues. Trimming removed 5 bases from V and 5 bases from J; junction bases left unmatched: 6. CDR1 is SGHNT, CDR2 YYREEE, per germline (reference sequence). CDR3 sequence reads: CASRQDRGLTGELFF. CDR3 sequence (DNA): TGTGCCAGCAGGCAAGACAGGGGGCTAACCGGGGAGCTGTTTTTT.

The rearrangement uses TRBV7-2 and TRBJ2-7; the D gene is possibly TRBD1 (5 bases). Per the germline V gene, CDR1 is SGHTA and CDR2 is FQGNSA. V was cut by 8 bases and J by 5 bases, with 16 bases left in between. This CDR3 is built from 13 residues. The CDR3 protein is CASRNPGFDEQYF. Here the CDR3 DNA reads TGTGCCAGCCGCAACCCAGGGTTCGACGAGCAGTACTTC. The full variable domain, rest sourced from reference TRBV7-2 and TRBJ2-7, is GAGVSQSPSNKVTEKGKDVELRCDPISGHTALYWYRQSLGQGLEFLIYFQGNSAPDKSGLPSDRFSAERTGGSVSTLTIQRTQQEDSAVYLCASRNPGFDEQYFGPGTRLTVT.

The chain carries TRBV18 and TRBJ2-7; D is possibly TRBD1 (6 bases). In germline, CDR1 is KGHSH, CDR2 LQKENI. Trimming shortened V by 0 bases and J by 3 bases, and 12 bases separated the two germline ends. There are 15 residues in the CDR3. The CDR3 nucleotides read TGTGCCAGCTCACCACCGCAGGGGCTGAGCTACGAGCAGTACTTC. It codes for CASSPPQGLSYEQYF.

V gene TRBV30 combines with J gene TRBJ2-5; D is perhaps TRBD1 (6 bases). From germline, CDR1 is GTSNPN and CDR2 SVGIG (reference sequence). Trimming took off 5 bases at V and 1 base at J, with 11 bases between the two ends. The CDR3 sequence is 13 residues long. The CDR3 here is CAWEGQPQETQYF. CDR3 sequence (DNA): TGTGCCTGGGAGGGACAACCCCAAGAGACCCAGTACTTC.

The chain combines TRBV19 with TRBJ1-5, with D tentatively TRBD1 (5 bases). The germline V and J ends were trimmed by 6 bases and 0 bases, with 15 bases remaining between them. This CDR3 contains 16 residues. CDR1 is LNHDA and CDR2 is SQIVND in the germline V gene (reference sequence). The CDR3 here is CASSPIQGYSNQPQHF. The CDR3 DNA follows: TGTGCCAGTAGCCCAATTCAGGGATATAGCAATCAGCCCCAGCATTTT.

This clone was detected only a few times. V and J are TRBV29-1 and TRBJ2-1; 14 nucleotides align to TRBD2. Germline loops: CDR1 SQVTM, CDR2 ANQGSEA. The CDR3 sequence is 14 residues long. After removal of 4 bases from V and 7 bases from J, the junction contained 3 bases not matched to a gene. CDR3 in DNA: TGCAGCGTTGCCGGGACTAGCGGGAGTAATGAGCAGTTCTTC. Its translation is CSVAGTSGSNEQFF.

This clone was seen a handful of times. The V gene is TRBV11-2, the J gene TRBJ1-2, with 10 bases that match TRBD1. The V and J ends lost 5 bases and 8 bases, in that order; junction bases with no gene match: 11. Germline V gives CDR1 SGHAT, CDR2 FQNNGV. The CDR3 is 15 amino acids. CDR3 sequence (DNA): TGTGCCAGCAGCGAACGTCCCGGGACAGGGGACGGCTACACCTTC. It translates to CASSERPGTGDGYTF.

The chain is built from TRBV5-6 and TRBJ2-7, with D possibly matching TRBD1 (5 bases). The CDR3 covers 18 residues. Trimming stripped 3 bases from V and 6 bases from J, with 28 bases between. Germline V gene lookup returns CDR1 SGHDT and CDR2 YYEEEE. CDR3 residues: CASSSLHEPTQGKGEQYF. CDR3 DNA: TGTGCCAGCAGCTCCCTTCACGAACCTACCCAGGGAAAGGGCGAGCAGTACTTC.

By its share, this clone is medium-sized (0.01 to 0.1%). The genes are TRBV29-1 and TRBJ2-7, with TRBD1 identical over 8 bases. The trim removed 4 bases at V and 4 bases at J, leaving 3 bases unmatched. The length of the CDR3 is 12 residues. CDR1 and CDR2 (germline): SQVTM, ANQGSEA. The CDR3 region is CSVGQGAYEQYF. CDR3 bases: TGCAGCGTTGGTCAGGGGGCTTACGAGCAGTACTTC.